A single sample gave rise to the 3 T cell receptor beta chains below, sequenced in a study of blood T cell repertoires in COVID-19. Here immunoSEQ multiplex PCR was the method, and the copy in TCRdb shows in-frame clones only, minus some. The sample has roughly 160,000 clones, less than 80% seen once. Sequencing used PBMCs or T cells enriched from blood (not recorded which). The receptors were sampled from a woman in her 70s in a cohort exposed to, infected with or recovered from COVID-19 (not recorded which).

This clone came up a few times. The chain is built from TRBV10-3 and TRBJ2-3; 12 bases line up with TRBD2. The CDR3 consists of 16 residues. Germline V gives CDR1 ENHRY, CDR2 SYGVKD. The V segment lost 1 base and the J segment 3 bases; nucleotides outside the gene matches: 2. The chain's CDR3 is CAISEWTSGTTDTQYF. The CDR3 DNA sequence: TGTGCCATCAGTGAGTGGACTAGCGGGACTACAGATACGCAGTATTTT.

The chain has TRBV7-2 and TRBJ1-5; 9 positions agree with TRBD1. Germline V gives CDR1 SGHTA, CDR2 FQGNSA. V dropped 0 bases and J dropped 4; count of bases not matched to a gene: 7. There are 17 residues in the CDR3. For the CDR3, the DNA is TGTGCCAGCAGCTTAGCGTGGGGACAGGGAGGGAATCAGCCCCAGCATTTT. This gives the protein CASSLAWGQGGNQPQHF.

This chain uses TRBV2 with TRBJ1-4; 7 bases fit TRBD1. Germline CDR1 and CDR2: SNHLY and FYNNEI. The CDR3 totals 15 residues. The trim removed 10 bases at V and 0 bases at J, leaving 8 bases unmatched. The CDR3 loop is CATEPTGATNEKLFF. In nucleotides, the CDR3 is TGTGCCACCGAACCAACAGGGGCAACTAATGAAAAACTGTTTTTT.